The clone carrying this T cell receptor (beta chain) was detected only a few times. Trimming pared 2 bases from V and 4 bases from J, leaving 11 bases between. Per the germline V gene, CDR1 is DFQATT and CDR2 is SNEGSKA (reference sequence). CDR3 length: 13 amino acids. Via MiXCR, TCRdb re-called the RT-PCR reads, giving one row per CDR3 protein. The sample has more than 600,000 distinct CDR3 sequences, 14% seen once. The receptor's source is a female donor in good health, serving as a healthy control. Sequenced sample: memory CD4+ T cells from blood. V and J are TRBV20-1 and TRBJ1-2; D might be TRBD1 (5 bases). CDR3 residues: CSARTGFLYGYTF. The CDR3 DNA is TGCAGTGCTAGAACAGGTTTCCTCTATGGCTACACCTTC.